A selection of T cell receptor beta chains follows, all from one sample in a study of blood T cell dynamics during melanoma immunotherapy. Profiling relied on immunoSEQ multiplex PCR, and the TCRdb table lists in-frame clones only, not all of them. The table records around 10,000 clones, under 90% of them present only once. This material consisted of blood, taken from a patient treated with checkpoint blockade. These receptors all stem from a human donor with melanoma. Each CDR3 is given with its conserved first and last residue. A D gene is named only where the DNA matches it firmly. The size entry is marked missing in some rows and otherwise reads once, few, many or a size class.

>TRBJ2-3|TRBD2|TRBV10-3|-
CAISEREATDTQYF
TGTGCCATCAGCGAGCGGGAGGCCACAGATACGCAGTATTTT
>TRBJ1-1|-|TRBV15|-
CATSRDRAGTLATEAFF
TGTGCCACCAGCAGAGATCGGGCAGGGACCCTTGCCACTGAAGCTTTCTTT
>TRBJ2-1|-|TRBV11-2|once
CASSLGEAYNEQFF
TGTGCCAGCAGCTTGGGGGAGGCCTACAATGAGCAGTTCTTC
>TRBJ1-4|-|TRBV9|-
CASSAAGGATNEKLFF
TGTGCCAGCAGCGCCGCTGGGGGGGCCACTAATGAAAAACTGTTTTTT
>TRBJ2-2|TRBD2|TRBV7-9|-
CASSPPAGGTGELFF
TGTGCCAGCAGCCCCCCCGCGGGGGGTACCGGGGAGCTGTTTTTT
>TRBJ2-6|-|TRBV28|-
CAILPVVGSGANVLTF
TGTGCCATCCTCCCGGTCGTCGGAAGTGGGGCCAACGTCCTGACTTTC
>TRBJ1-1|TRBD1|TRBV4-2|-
CASSYGQDTEAFF
TGTGCCAGCAGCTACGGACAGGACACTGAAGCTTTCTTT
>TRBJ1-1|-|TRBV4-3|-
CASSQSAAQGEAFF
TGCGCCAGCAGCCAATCGGCAGCCCAGGGGGAAGCTTTCTTT
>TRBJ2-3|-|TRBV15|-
CATSRRVGAGTDTQYF
TGTGCCACCAGCAGAAGGGTAGGGGCCGGCACAGATACGCAGTATTTT
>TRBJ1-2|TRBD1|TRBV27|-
CASSYSGTGEYGYTF
TGTGCCAGCAGTTATTCCGGGACAGGGGAGTATGGCTACACCTTC
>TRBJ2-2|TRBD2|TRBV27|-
CASGRMGTSPYTGELFF
TGTGCCAGCGGCCGGATGGGGACTAGCCCATACACCGGGGAGCTGTTTTTT
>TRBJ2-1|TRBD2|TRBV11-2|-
CASSSRTSGIRKEQFF
TGTGCCAGCAGCTCCCGGACTAGCGGGATCCGGAAAGAGCAGTTCTTC
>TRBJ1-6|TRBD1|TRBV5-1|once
CASSPSRDSYNSPLHF
TGCGCCAGCAGCCCGTCCCGGGACAGCTATAATTCACCCCTCCACTTT
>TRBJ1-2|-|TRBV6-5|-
CASSQGVVNYGYTF
TGTGCCAGCAGCCAGGGCGTAGTTAACTATGGCTACACCTTC
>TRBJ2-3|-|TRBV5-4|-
CASSLRGLRTDTQYF
TGTGCCAGCAGCTTGAGGGGACTTCGCACAGATACGCAGTATTTT
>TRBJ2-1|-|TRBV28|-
CASNPVGPPSSYNEQFF
TGTGCCAGCAATCCAGTGGGGCCCCCTAGCTCCTACAATGAGCAGTTCTTC
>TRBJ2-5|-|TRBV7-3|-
CASSAGSTGKETQYF
TGTGCCAGCAGCGCAGGGTCCACAGGGAAAGAGACCCAGTACTTC
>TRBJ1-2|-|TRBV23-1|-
CASTPGPFYGYTF
TGCGCCAGCACCCCCGGTCCCTTCTATGGCTACACCTTC
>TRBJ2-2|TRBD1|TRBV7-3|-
CASSPKAGTGAIGELFF
TGTGCCAGCAGCCCAAAGGCCGGGACAGGAGCCATCGGGGAGCTGTTTTTT
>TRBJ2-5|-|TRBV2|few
CASSGDGQYF
TGTGCCAGCAGTGGGGACGGCCAGTACTTC
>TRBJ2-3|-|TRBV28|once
CASSSPFDPSTDTQYF
TGTGCCAGCAGTTCCCCCTTCGACCCTAGCACAGATACGCAGTATTTT
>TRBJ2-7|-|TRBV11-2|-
CASSPGFYEQYF
TGTGCCAGCAGCCCTGGCTTCTACGAGCAGTACTTC
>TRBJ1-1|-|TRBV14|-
CASSKELNTEAFF
TGTGCCAGCAGTAAGGAACTGAACACTGAAGCTTTCTTT
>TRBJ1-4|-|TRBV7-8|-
CASSRWEGEKLFF
TGTGCCAGCAGCCGTTGGGAAGGCGAAAAACTGTTTTTT
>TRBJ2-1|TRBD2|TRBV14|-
CASSQRIAGGLNEQFF
TGTGCCAGCAGCCAGAGGATAGCGGGGGGGTTAAATGAGCAGTTCTTC
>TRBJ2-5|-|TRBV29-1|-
CSAAVRETQYF
TGCAGCGCAGCGGTTAGGGAGACCCAGTACTTC
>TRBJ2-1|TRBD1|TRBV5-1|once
CASGQGARYNEQFF
TGCGCCAGCGGACAGGGGGCGCGTTACAATGAGCAGTTCTTC
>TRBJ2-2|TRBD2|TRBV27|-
CASSYTSGGTGELFF
TGTGCCAGCAGTTATACTAGCGGGGGTACCGGGGAGCTGTTTTTT
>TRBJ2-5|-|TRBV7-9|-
CASSPENQETQYF
TGTGCCAGCAGCCCAGAAAACCAAGAGACCCAGTACTTC
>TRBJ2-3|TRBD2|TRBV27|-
CASSPRLAMDTQYF
TGTGCCAGCAGTCCCCGACTAGCGATGGATACGCAGTATTTT
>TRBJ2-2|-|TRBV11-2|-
CASSSGWGSRPGLFF
TGTGCCAGCAGCTCCGGTTGGGGTTCCCGACCAGGGCTGTTTTTT
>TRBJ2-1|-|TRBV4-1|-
CASRSGTEQFF
TGCGCCAGTAGATCCGGGACAGAGCAGTTCTTC
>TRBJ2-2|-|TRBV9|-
CASSVATTWITGELFF
TGTGCCAGCAGCGTAGCTACGACTTGGATCACCGGGGAGCTGTTTTTT
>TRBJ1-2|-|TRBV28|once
CASSLGVGARYTF
TGTGCCAGCAGCCTGGGGGTAGGGGCCCGCTACACCTTC
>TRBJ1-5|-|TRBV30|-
CAWSVRRFNQPQHF
TGTGCCTGGAGTGTACGACGGTTCAATCAGCCCCAGCATTTT
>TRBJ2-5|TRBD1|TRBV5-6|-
CASRRTGSEETQYF
TGTGCCAGCAGGAGGACAGGGTCGGAAGAGACCCAGTACTTC
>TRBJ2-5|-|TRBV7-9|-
CASSSGEQYF
TGTGCCAGCAGCTCAGGAGAGCAGTACTTC
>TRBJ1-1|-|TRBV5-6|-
CASELRVRLEAFF
TGTGCCAGTGAGCTAAGGGTACGGCTTGAAGCCTTCTTT
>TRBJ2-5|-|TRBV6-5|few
CASTPARPAETQYF
TGTGCCAGCACTCCAGCAAGGCCCGCGGAGACCCAGTACTTC
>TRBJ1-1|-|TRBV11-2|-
CASSANPGSGGGTEAFF
TGTGCCAGCAGCGCCAACCCGGGTTCCGGCGGAGGTACTGAAGCTTTCTTT
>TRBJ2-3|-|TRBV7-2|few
CASSVSSTSTDTQYF
TGTGCCAGCAGCGTAAGCAGCACTAGCACAGATACGCAGTATTTT
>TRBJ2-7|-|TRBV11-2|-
CASSHWNPSSYEQYF
TGTGCCAGCAGTCACTGGAATCCGAGCTCCTACGAGCAGTACTTC
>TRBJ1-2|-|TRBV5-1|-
CASSLGQGDYGYTF
TGCGCCAGCAGCTTGGGGCAGGGTGACTATGGCTACACCTTC
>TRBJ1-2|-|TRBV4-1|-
CASRSVRAGYGYTF
TGCGCCAGCCGATCAGTTCGGGCGGGCTATGGCTACACCTTC
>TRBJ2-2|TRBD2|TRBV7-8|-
CASSYKRLAGAGTGELFF
TGTGCCAGCAGCTACAAAAGACTAGCGGGAGCTGGAACCGGGGAGCTGTTTTTT
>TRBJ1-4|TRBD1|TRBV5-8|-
CASRTGQARVEKLFF
TGTGCCAGCAGAACAGGACAGGCTAGAGTTGAAAAACTGTTTTTT
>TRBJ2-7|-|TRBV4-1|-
CASSQDPQGGEQYF
TGCGCCAGCAGCCAAGACCCCCAGGGGGGCGAGCAGTACTTC
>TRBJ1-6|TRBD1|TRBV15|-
CATSRSLLGQNNSPLHF
TGTGCCACCAGCAGATCGCTCTTGGGACAGAATAATTCACCCCTCCACTTT
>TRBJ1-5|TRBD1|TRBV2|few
CASRPHRGPPNQPQHF
TGTGCCAGCAGGCCTCACAGGGGACCCCCCAATCAGCCCCAGCATTTT
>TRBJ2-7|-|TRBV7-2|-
CASSLGPKREQYF
TGTGCCAGCAGCTTAGGACCGAAGCGGGAGCAGTACTTC
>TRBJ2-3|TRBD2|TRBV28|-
CASRGSGWDTDTQYF
TGTGCCAGCAGGGGTAGCGGGTGGGACACAGATACGCAGTATTTT
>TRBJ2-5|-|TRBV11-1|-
CASGLAWGPQETQYF
TGTGCCAGCGGCTTAGCGTGGGGACCACAAGAGACCCAGTACTTC
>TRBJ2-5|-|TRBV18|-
CASSPRGRETQYF
TGTGCCAGCTCACCGAGGGGAAGAGAGACCCAGTACTTC
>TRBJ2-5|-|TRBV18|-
CASSPTGQETQYF
TGTGCCAGCTCACCAACAGGACAAGAGACCCAGTACTTC